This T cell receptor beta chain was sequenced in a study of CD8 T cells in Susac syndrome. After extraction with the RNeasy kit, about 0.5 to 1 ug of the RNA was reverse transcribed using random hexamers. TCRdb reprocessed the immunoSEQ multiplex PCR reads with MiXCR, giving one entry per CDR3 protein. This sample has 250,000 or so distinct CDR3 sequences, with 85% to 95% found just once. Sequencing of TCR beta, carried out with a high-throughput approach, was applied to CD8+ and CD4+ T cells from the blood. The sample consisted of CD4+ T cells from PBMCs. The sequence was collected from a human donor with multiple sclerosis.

CDR3 sequence reads: CASSLEGQGWTEAFF. The CDR3 DNA follows: TGTGCCAGCAGCTTGGAAGGACAGGGATGGACTGAAGCTTTCTTT. J is TRBJ1-1 and V is TRBV5-5; 8 bases agree with TRBD1. The CDR3 loop spans 15 amino acids. CDR1 is SGHKS, CDR2 YYEKEE, per germline (reference sequence). V gave up 0 bases and J gave up 5 bases; unmatched junction bases: 6.